A single sample is the source of the 11 T cell receptor beta chains below, sequenced in a study of beta chain features in type 1 diabetes. cDNA synthesis used the whole RNA isolate, giving expressed TCRB sequences. Here immunoSEQ multiplex PCR was the method, and the copy in TCRdb shows in-frame clones only, minus some. The sample shows tens of thousands of clones, under 35% of them seen only once. Specimen: stem cell memory CD4+ T cells from blood. These receptor sequences come from a woman in her late teens or twenties in good health.

The chain is built from TRBV30 and TRBJ1-1; D perhaps matches TRBD1 (6 bases). Trimming shortened V by 3 bases and J by 4 bases, and 12 bases separated the two germline ends. Per germline, CDR1 GTSNPN and CDR2 SVGIG (reference sequence). The CDR3 covers 13 residues. The CDR3, as DNA: TGTGCCTGGAGCCGACAGGATATCACTGAAGCTTTCTTT. This codes for CAWSRQDITEAFF.

The chain employs TRBV9 and TRBJ2-1; D is ambiguous. This CDR3 has 15 residues. Germline V gene data show CDR1 as SGDLS and CDR2 as YYNGEE. V lost 3 bases to trimming and J lost 0 bases, with 10 bases between them. The DNA for the CDR3 is TGTGCCAGCAGCGAGGTGGAGAGCTCCTACAATGAGCAGTTCTTC. Translated, it gives CASSEVESSYNEQFF.

This chain joins TRBV2 and TRBJ2-5; D unresolved. V lost 5 bases to trimming and J lost 4 bases, with 5 bases between them. This CDR3 has 11 amino acids. Germline-derived CDR1 and CDR2 are SNHLY and FYNNEI. CDR3 sequence: CASSSSETQYF. The CDR3 region has the DNA TGTGCCAGCAGTTCCTCAGAGACCCAGTACTTC.

This clone has more than one count but fewer than ten. The chain links TRBV7-9 to TRBJ1-2, with 8 bases matching TRBD1. CDR3 length equals 14 residues. The germline V gene has CDR1 SEHNR and CDR2 FQNEAQ (reference sequence). The junction had 6 bases not matched to a gene; V was cut back by 5 bases and J by 4 bases. CDR3 residues: CASSEGQGGYGYTF. The CDR3 DNA sequence: TGTGCCAGCAGCGAAGGACAGGGTGGCTATGGCTACACCTTC.

This sequence joins TRBV19 and TRBJ1-1; 9 nucleotides agree with TRBD1. Germline CDR1 reads LNHDA; CDR2 reads SQIVND (reference sequence). J was trimmed by 1 base and V by 6 bases; bases with no gene match: 12. CDR3 length: 17 amino acids. In DNA, the CDR3 is TGTGCCAGTAGGCCGGACAGGGGAGGCTTTGAGAACACTGAAGCTTTCTTT. Its translation is CASRPDRGGFENTEAFF.

The chain links TRBV9 to TRBJ1-2, with TRBD1 as a possible D gene (5 bases). CDR3 length: 18 residues. Germline V gene data show CDR1 as SGDLS and CDR2 as YYNGEE. The V gene lost 0 bases and the J gene lost 5 bases, with 23 bases spanning the gap. The CDR3 loop is CASSVVTDTRSMWYGYTF. CDR3 nucleotide sequence: TGTGCCAGCAGCGTAGTTACGGACACCCGGTCGATGTGGTATGGCTACACCTTC. Combining the CDR3 with reference TRBV9 and TRBJ1-2 gives the whole variable domain DSGVTQTPKHLITATGQRVTLRCSPRSGDLSVYWYQQSLDQGLQFLIQYYNGEERAKGNILERFSAQQFPDLHSELNLSSLELGDSALYFCASSVVTDTRSMWYGYTFGSGTRLTVV.

This clone came up a few times. The genes are TRBV30 and TRBJ2-1; D is perhaps TRBD1 (5 bases). The V gene's germline CDR1 is GTSNPN and CDR2 SVGIG (reference sequence). The CDR3 loop spans 17 amino acids. V was pared by 1 base and J by 0 bases, with 16 bases between. CDR3 DNA: TGTGCCTGGAGTGGTCTGGGGCCACGAAGCTCCTACAATGAGCAGTTCTTC. Translation: CAWSGLGPRSSYNEQFF.

The chain has TRBV7-2 and TRBJ2-7, with 9 bases lining up with TRBD2. The trim removed 5 bases at V and 2 bases at J, leaving 4 bases unmatched. The CDR3 is 14 amino acids. Germline lookup yields CDR1 SGHTA and CDR2 FQGNSA. The CDR3 loop reads CASSQASGAYEQYF. CDR3 in DNA: TGTGCCAGCAGCCAAGCTAGCGGGGCCTACGAGCAGTACTTC.

In this sample, this clone turned up many times. The chain couples TRBV4-1 to TRBJ1-1; 7 bases are shared with TRBD1. The CDR3 length is 14 residues. The germline V gene has CDR1 MGHRA and CDR2 YSYEKL. The J segment lost 5 bases and the V segment lost 1 base, leaving 4 bases of the junction unmatched. This CDR3 reads CASSQVQGRTEAFF. Here the CDR3 DNA reads TGCGCCAGCAGCCAAGTACAGGGGAGGACTGAAGCTTTCTTT.

This clone has more than one count but fewer than ten. The V call is TRBV18, the J call TRBJ1-2; TRBD1 agrees at 9 bases. The CDR3 runs 13 residues. Germline CDR1 is KGHSH and CDR2 is LQKENI. V shed 5 bases and J 8 bases; nucleotides not matched to a gene: 6. The DNA for the CDR3 is TGTGCCAGCTCAAGTACCACAGGGGGCGGCTACACCTTC. Its protein product is CASSSTTGGGYTF.

The chain links TRBV5-8 to TRBJ2-5, with a weak D call TRBD2 (5 bases). The CDR3 has 14 residues. Germline lookup yields CDR1 SGHTS and CDR2 YDEGEE. Trimming took off 5 bases at V and 0 bases at J, with 11 bases between the two ends. In nucleotides, the CDR3 is TGTGCCAGCAGTTCGGGGTGGTACCAAGAGACCCAGTACTTC. It specifies CASSSGWYQETQYF.